This T cell receptor (beta chain) was obtained from a study of blood T cell repertoires in COVID-19. Germline CDR1 MDHEN, CDR2 SYDVKM. V lost 3 bases to trimming and J lost 5 bases; unmatched junction nucleotides: 6. This CDR3 spans 15 amino acids. The method was immunoSEQ multiplex PCR; TCRdb's version includes in-frame clones alone and lacks a portion of them. Altogether some 67,000 clones are present, roughly nine tenths being singletons, with the ten largest covering around 20%. Source material: peripheral blood. This chain connects TRBV28 to TRBJ1-5, with 8 nucleotides matching TRBD1. The clonotype comes from a woman of 80 years or more with acute or convalescent COVID-19. As DNA, the CDR3 is TGTGCCAGCAGTTTCCCCGGACAGGGTGATCAGCCCCAGCATTTT. This sequence encodes CASSFPGQGDQPQHF.